Each of the 21 T cell receptor beta chains below was sequenced from the same sample in a study of graft-versus-host responses after intestinal transplantation. Their antigens remain unidentified. Generated by immunoSEQ multiplex PCR, the TCRdb table keeps only in-frame clones and is missing some. The sample has about 51,000 clones, 85% to 95% seen once; the top ten hold approximately 0.21%. This specimen consisted of unstimulated CD8+ T cells sorted from spleen or lymph node cells, obtained before transplant. Receptor source: a human donor who was the organ donor for an intestinal transplant.

V and J are TRBV29-1 and TRBJ1-1, with D possibly matching TRBD1 (5 bases). Germline values: CDR1 SQVTM, CDR2 ANQGSEA. Trimming took off 7 bases at V and 2 bases at J, with 11 bases between the two ends. The CDR3 consists of 12 residues. DNA of the CDR3: TGCAGCGAAATGACAGTCAACACTGAAGCTTTCTTT. Protein sequence: CSEMTVNTEAFF.

J is TRBJ1-1 and V is TRBV11-2, with D perhaps matching TRBD1 (6 bases). Germline CDR1 and CDR2: SGHAT and FQNNGV. The CDR3 loop spans 16 amino acids. V was shortened by 3 bases and J by 1 base, with 15 bases between the two germline ends. CDR3 amino acids: CASSLIYTGSNTEAFF. CDR3 nucleotides: TGTGCCAGCAGCTTGATCTATACAGGGTCGAACACTGAAGCTTTCTTT.

This clone was found once. The chain joins TRBV5-6 to TRBJ1-1, with D possibly being TRBD1 (5 bases). The CDR3 has 16 residues. V was shortened by 0 bases and J by 0 bases, with 12 bases between the two germline ends. CDR1 and CDR2 from the germline V gene are SGHDT and YYEEEE. For the CDR3, the DNA is TGTGCCAGCAGCTTGGTTCGGGGGAGCCTGAACACTGAAGCTTTCTTT. It codes for CASSLVRGSLNTEAFF.

This chain connects TRBV5-1 to TRBJ1-1; D is undetermined. The CDR3 contains 15 residues. Germline V CDR1 and CDR2: SGHRS, YFSETQ. V lost 0 bases, J lost 0 bases, and 9 bases lay in between. CDR3 sequence (DNA): TGCGCCAGCAGCTTGGAGGCAGGTTTGAACACTGAAGCTTTCTTT. Protein: CASSLEAGLNTEAFF.

This clone was recorded only once. The chain uses TRBV28 and TRBJ2-5; 8 nucleotides line up with TRBD2. Germline trimming cut 3 bases from V and 4 bases from J; bases unmatched to any gene: 7. This CDR3 contains 15 residues. Germline values: CDR1 MDHEN, CDR2 SYDVKM. In DNA form, the CDR3 reads TGTGCCAGCAGTTTTTCAGGTAGCGGGGTAGAGACCCAGTACTTC. It translates to CASSFSGSGVETQYF.

This chain links TRBV6-1 with TRBJ1-2; tentative D call: TRBD1 (5 bases). Trimming took off 1 base at V and 3 bases at J, with 9 bases between the two ends. CDR3 length: 14 residues. Germline CDR1 reads MNHNS; CDR2 reads SASEGT. The CDR3 sequence: CASSEDNRYYGYTF. The DNA of the CDR3 is TGTGCCAGCAGTGAAGACAACAGGTACTATGGCTACACCTTC.

This clone appeared once. The chain employs TRBV9 and TRBJ1-1; 7 bases align to TRBD1. Germline lookup yields CDR1 SGDLS and CDR2 YYNGEE. J was trimmed by 2 bases and V by 5 bases; bases with no gene match: 12. The CDR3 has 16 residues. The CDR3 spells CASSIGVGDRNTEAFF. The DNA of the CDR3 is TGTGCCAGCAGTATAGGGGTGGGGGACAGAAACACTGAAGCTTTCTTT.

The chain combines TRBV4-2 with TRBJ2-1; D call uncertain. The germline V and J ends were trimmed by 0 bases and 7 bases, with 4 bases remaining between them. Germline values: CDR1 LGHNA, CDR2 YNFKEQ. The CDR3 spans 12 residues. CDR3 sequence: CASSQEANEQFF. Written as DNA, the CDR3 is TGTGCCAGCAGCCAAGAGGCTAATGAGCAGTTCTTC.

On this clone: Other DNA sequences in this sample translate to the same CDR3. The chain has TRBV11-2 and TRBJ1-5; D might be TRBD1 (5 bases). CDR3 length: 15 amino acids. Trimming cost V 0 bases and J 7 bases, with 13 bases left between them. Germline loops: CDR1 SGHAT, CDR2 FQNNGV. The CDR3 DNA sequence: TGTGCCAGCAGCTTAGAGGGTCCGGGGGGGCAGCCCCAGCATTTT. It encodes CASSLEGPGGQPQHF.

This clone occurred a few times. This chain connects TRBV5-4 to TRBJ1-1; D call uncertain. Germline CDR1 SGHNT, CDR2 YYREEE (reference sequence). The V and J ends lost 4 bases and 0 bases respectively, with 13 bases between them. The CDR3 sequence is 15 residues long. DNA of the CDR3: TGTGCCAGCAGCGCCCTATCCGACATGAACACTGAAGCTTTCTTT. Translation: CASSALSDMNTEAFF.

The chain links TRBV30 to TRBJ1-1; maybe TRBD1 (6 bases). With 4 bases removed from V and 3 bases from J, the gap between germline ends came to 15 bases. This CDR3 region has 14 residues. The V gene's germline CDR1 is GTSNPN and CDR2 SVGIG (reference sequence). The CDR3 region is CAWTGGGRDTEAFF. CDR3 DNA sequence: TGTGCCTGGACGGGGGGCGGGAGAGACACTGAAGCTTTCTTT. Complete variable domain (other parts from reference TRBV30 and TRBJ1-1): SQTIHQWPATLVQPVGSPLSLECTVEGTSNPNLYWYRQAAGRGLQLLFYSVGIGQISSEVPQNLSASRPQDRQFILSSKKLLLSDSGFYLCAWTGGGRDTEAFFGQGTRLTVV.

The rearrangement links TRBV4-3 to TRBJ2-5; 11 bases are a match to TRBD2. CDR1 is LGHNA, CDR2 YSLEER, per germline. V lost 0 bases to trimming and J lost 7 bases; unmatched junction nucleotides: 10. This CDR3 region has 17 residues. CDR3 nucleotide sequence: TGCGCCAGCAGCCAAGATCGTAGTAGCGGGGGGGCCGGGACCCAGTACTTC. It translates to CASSQDRSSGGAGTQYF.

The V gene is TRBV30, the J gene TRBJ1-1, with TRBD1 matching over 7 bases. CDR1 is GTSNPN, CDR2 SVGIG, per germline (reference sequence). This CDR3 region has 13 residues. The trim removed 8 bases at V and 2 bases at J, leaving 8 bases unmatched. Here the CDR3 reads CAGTGAPNTEAFF. In DNA form, the CDR3 reads TGTGCCGGAACAGGGGCCCCAAACACTGAAGCTTTCTTT. Variable domain in full (rest from reference TRBV30 and TRBJ1-1): SQTIHQWPATLVQPVGSPLSLECTVEGTSNPNLYWYRQAAGRGLQLLFYSVGIGQISSEVPQNLSASRPQDRQFILSSKKLLLSDSGFYLCAGTGAPNTEAFFGQGTRLTVV.

The V and J genes are TRBV28 and TRBJ1-1; D might be TRBD1 (5 bases). V was pared by 3 bases and J by 0 bases, with 14 bases between. CDR1 MDHEN and CDR2 SYDVKM come from the germline V gene. This CDR3 is 16 amino acids long. In nucleotides, the CDR3 is TGTGCCAGCAGTTTCCAGGGAATAGGCGTGAACACTGAAGCTTTCTTT. The encoded protein is CASSFQGIGVNTEAFF.

The chain joins TRBV6-1 to TRBJ1-3; D gene ambiguous. The CDR3 runs to 15 residues. The germline V gene encodes CDR1 MNHNS and CDR2 SASEGT. Trimming shortened V by 2 bases and J by 0 bases, and 8 bases separated the two germline ends. In DNA form, the CDR3 reads TGTGCCAGCAGTGAAATGGCTGACTCTGGAAACACCATATATTTT. Translation gives CASSEMADSGNTIYF.

This clone was seen once. The chain is built from TRBV15 and TRBJ1-2; 8 positions match TRBD1. After removal of 0 bases from V and 4 bases from J, the junction contained 4 bases not matched to a gene. CDR1 is LNHNV and CDR2 is YYDKDF in the germline V gene (reference sequence). The CDR3 totals 15 residues. The CDR3: CATSREDRVTYGYTF. The CDR3 bases are TGTGCCACCAGCAGAGAGGACAGGGTCACCTATGGCTACACCTTC. The entire variable domain, with the rest obtained from reference TRBV15 and TRBJ1-2, is as follows: DAMVIQNPRYQVTQFGKPVTLSCSQTLNHNVMYWYQQKSSQAPKLLFHYYDKDFNNEADTPDNFQSRRPNTSFCFLDIRSPGLGDTAMYLCATSREDRVTYGYTFGSGTRLTVV.

J is TRBJ2-7 and V is TRBV5-4; D is unresolved. This CDR3 is 15 amino acids long. Germline-derived CDR1 and CDR2 are SGHNT and YYREEE (reference sequence). Trimming stripped 7 bases from V and 2 bases from J, with 19 bases between. CDR3 protein: CASGNTVGGPYEQYF. CDR3 in DNA: TGTGCCAGCGGCAACACAGTCGGCGGTCCCTACGAGCAGTACTTC.

This clone was observed a single time. This CDR3 is CASSEAPGEGGEKLFF. CDR3 nucleotide sequence: TGTGCCAGCAGTGAAGCGCCAGGGGAGGGGGGTGAAAAACTGTTTTTT. The V and J genes are TRBV6-1 and TRBJ1-4; possible D gene TRBD1, 6 bases. Trimming stripped 0 bases from V and 7 bases from J, with 15 bases between. The CDR3 contains 16 residues. Looked up from germline, CDR1 is MNHNS and CDR2 is SASEGT.

The rearrangement uses TRBV6-1 and TRBJ1-4; D gene ambiguous. This CDR3 region has 14 residues. CDR1 and CDR2 (germline): MNHNS, SASEGT. Between the trimmed V and J ends, which lost 2 bases and 8 bases, there was a span of 12 bases. The CDR3 nucleotides are TGTGCCAGCAGTGAATTTCACACTGGAGAAAAACTGTTTTTT. This translates into CASSEFHTGEKLFF.

The J gene is TRBJ1-5, the V gene TRBV28; D unclear. The CDR3 is 14 amino acids. V dropped 8 bases and J dropped 8 bases, with 19 bases sitting between them. Germline V gene sequence: CDR1 MDHEN, CDR2 SYDVKM. The chain's CDR3 is CASSPDDTWKPQHF. The CDR3 DNA reads as TGTGCCAGCTCGCCGGACGACACGTGGAAGCCCCAGCATTTT.

The V gene is TRBV28, the J gene TRBJ2-5, with 11 positions matching TRBD2. CDR1 is MDHEN, CDR2 SYDVKM, per germline. V was pared by 2 bases and J by 0 bases, with 8 bases of the junction left unmatched. This CDR3 is 18 amino acids long. CDR3 sequence reads: CASSLLTSGGPYQETQYF. Written as DNA, the CDR3 is TGTGCCAGCAGTTTACTTACTAGCGGGGGCCCGTACCAAGAGACCCAGTACTTC.